This TCR beta chain was recovered during a study of identical twins (dated by TCRdb to the mid-2010s). As for the study more broadly: The study deep-sequenced TCR alpha and beta repertoires from monozygotic twins, unrelated adults of various ages and cord blood to test whether fetal clonotypes persist. To rule out contamination, the twin experiments were replicated at different times with different library preparation protocols.

Overall study outcomes, separate from this receptor: Because the same donors could not be followed over many years, conclusions were based on cross-sectional statistical analysis. Recombination models systematically underestimated out-of-frame TCR alpha sharing in monozygotic twins but agreed with sharing between unrelated individuals. Excess twin sharing in beta out-of-frame sequences was weaker because fewer shared sequences lowered the signal-to-noise ratio. Zero-insertion analyses could be partly confounded by invariant T cells such as MAIT and iNKT, although diverse VJ usage argued against such confounding for most clonotypes. Out-of-frame TCR alpha sequences shared between twins showed an excess of low generation-probability sequences compared with coincidental sharing between unrelated individuals. Abundant cord blood beta clonotypes had fewer insertions, young adult naive repertoires showed a similar but weaker trend, and memory repertoires showed no such trend.

Comments on this clonotype: Its antigen is still unknown. Base quality data are lacking; no much larger clone is found one base away.

Every donor in the study was a healthy Caucasian. The twin cohort consisted of three pairs of female monozygotic twins, all aged about 18 to 29 years. RNA for TCR libraries was isolated from peripheral blood mononuclear cells. The library came from 5' RACE. The reads were generated on an Illumina HiSeq 2000. Template switching added a universal primer binding site, and the final cDNA carried a unique molecular identifier that allowed TCR cDNA molecules to be counted accurately. Specific primers in the conserved constant-segment region were used to synthesize first-strand cDNA for the TCR alpha and beta chains. Each cDNA library was double barcoded, with a SMART-Mk sample barcode plus Illumina barcodes, to control for contamination. TruSeq adapter sequences along with Illumina sample barcodes were introduced in two successive PCR steps. The TCR alpha and beta cDNA libraries were sequenced on the Illumina HiSeq platform using custom primers. From the authors' description of their analysis: MiGEC processed the raw reads to extract unique molecular identifiers, while MiXCR was used to determine the CDR3 positions. For each individual, recombination models were inferred using an EM algorithm with the repgenHMM and IGoR tools. Shared clonotypes were analyzed with the tcR package in R, and sharing was normalized by the product of cloneset sizes. Out-of-frame nonproductive sequences were analyzed to study raw recombination free of thymic and clonal selection effects. TCRdb reanalyzed the raw reads on its own, using fastp at Q25 for trimming and MiXCR for clone calling, and kept in-frame beta chains. Every distinct CDR3 protein forms one entry, paired with its most common genes and DNA. TCRdb's processing, not the study's, gives the V and J calls here. The sample contains under 900,000 distinct CDR3 sequences, about 20% of them found a single time. The leading ten clones occupy around 14% of the sample.

Another study also made use of these data, one on T cells expressing NK-cell markers. The second study also describes: TCR beta-chain repertoires were profiled in sorted CD3+CD56+NKG2C+, CD3+CD56+NKG2C- and CD3+CD56-NKG2C+ T-cell subsets from about 8 donors. Of the eight sequenced donors, seven were found to be HCMV-seropositive and one was found to be HCMV-seronegative. In several experiments an anti-gammadeltaTCR antibody was added to restrict sorting to alphabetaTCR-expressing T cells. In several donors, the dominant CD3+CD56+NKG2C+ clonotypes were found to rank among the top 10 CD8+ clonotypes and to make up about 1.0-7.5% of CD8+ T cells. Those dominant clonotypes were again the most abundant among CD3+CD56-NKG2C+ cells in four donors, at about 25-60.1%. Whether the expanded NKG2C-expressing T cell clones were specific for HCMV antigens was left unclear. The study sequenced eight donors, all healthy volunteers chosen at random: three men and five women. HCMV-specific IgG was detected in serum with a commercial ELISA kit to determine HCMV serostatus. For 5 or 6 donors, unsorted PBMC were also used to sequence bulk peripheral blood T-cell repertoires. MIGEC was used to demultiplex reads and group reads by UMI, and MiTCR was used to assemble and quantify clonotypes. To remove erroneous sequences, TCR cDNA sequences were retained only when supported by two or more reads. Downstream repertoire analysis used the tcR package, and clonotypes were matched across fractions by CDR3 nucleotide sequence plus V segment. VDJmatch was used to annotate antigen specificity against VDJdb, with one amino acid substitution in CDR3 allowed.

This sequence was found in a woman between 18 and 29 years old in good health. Sequenced material: PBMCs.

The CDR3 is CASSFVLADTGELFF. The DNA sequence is TGTGCCAGCAGTTTTGTACTAGCGGACACCGGGGAGCTGTTTTTT. The sequence links TRBV12-3 or TRBV12-4 to TRBJ2-2; 8 bases in the middle match TRBD2. The CDR3 starts with the cysteine, ends with the phenylalanine, and has 15 residues. CDR3 DNA is the only sequence kept; it has 45 bases, read in frame from the first base. V lost 3 bases and J lost 3 bases, and the count of bases not matched to a germline gene is 3.